This T cell receptor beta chain was identified in a study of T cell responses to AZD1222 COVID-19 vaccine. V gave up 5 bases and J gave up 4 bases, with 12 bases separating them. The CDR3 consists of 15 residues. The germline CDR1 and CDR2 sequences are KGHSH and LQKENI. General study points: Donor demographics were predominantly white British with a female majority; clonal diversity may be underestimated. A reported finding is that nearly half of spike-specific TCRs target unmutated variant regions. Regions 160-218 and 743-854 held dominance among vaccine-associated CD4 TCRs, which spanned spike.

Generated by immunoSEQ multiplex PCR, the TCRdb table keeps only in-frame clones and is missing some. The profile shows 200,000 to 300,000 clones, 85% to 95% of them singletons. As concerns this clone: Its antigen is not known.

Sequenced material: peripheral blood, taken on day 0 of AZD1222 vaccination. The chain uses TRBV18 and TRBJ1-6; TRBD1 is a possible D gene (6 bases). This clonotype originated in an adult in good health. The CDR3 coding sequence is TGTGCCAGCTCAGCATCCCAGGGGTATAATTCACCCCTCCACTTT. It yields the protein CASSASQGYNSPLHF.